A selection of T cell receptor beta chains follows, all from one sample in a study of blood T cell repertoires in COVID-19. The repertoire was sequenced with immunoSEQ multiplex PCR; TCRdb's copy has only in-frame clones and lacks some. This table holds about 37,000 clones, about 80% found once. The sequenced sample consisted of peripheral blood. The source is a woman aged 70-85 years with acute or convalescent COVID-19. Each CDR3 is given with its conserved first and last residue. A D gene is named only where the DNA matches it firmly. Size values are once, few and many counts, or a class for expanded clones, and some rows have none.

d_gene	v_gene	j_gene	abundance	CDR3aa	CDR3nt
TRBD2	TRBV5-1	TRBJ2-2	-	CASSFSGGNTGELFF	TGCGCCAGCAGCTTTAGCGGGGGGAACACCGGGGAGCTGTTTTTT
TRBD1	TRBV15	TRBJ2-3	-	CATSRLSLGGSTDTQYF	TGTGCCACCAGCAGACTCTCTCTAGGGGGCTCCACAGATACGCAGTATTTT
-	TRBV6-5	TRBJ1-6	-	CASSRGILGSPLHF	TGTGCCAGCAGCCGAGGCATCCTCGGTTCACCCCTCCACTTT
TRBD1	TRBV24-1	TRBJ2-2	few	CATSDLQGANTGELFF	TGTGCCACCAGTGATTTGCAGGGGGCGAACACCGGGGAGCTGTTTTTT
TRBD1	TRBV5-1	TRBJ2-1	-	CASSLQGYHADEQFF	TGCGCCAGCAGTTTACAGGGGTATCATGCAGATGAGCAGTTCTTC
-	TRBV18	TRBJ2-5	-	CASSLVRGQETQYF	TGTGCCAGCTCACTGGTGCGGGGTCAAGAGACCCAGTACTTC
-	TRBV6-5	TRBJ2-5	-	CASSTRTPQETQYF	TGTGCCAGCAGCACCAGGACACCCCAAGAGACCCAGTACTTC
-	TRBV19	TRBJ1-1	-	CASSLMTGGNTEAFF	TGTGCCAGTAGTCTCATGACCGGAGGGAACACTGAAGCTTTCTTT
-	TRBV18	TRBJ1-1	-	CASSPGQNTEAFF	TGTGCCAGCTCACCAGGACAGAACACTGAAGCTTTCTTT
-	TRBV10-1	TRBJ2-3	few	CASRDSADTQYF	TGCGCCAGCAGGGACAGCGCAGATACGCAGTATTTT
-	TRBV7-2	TRBJ2-3	-	CASSLIGWRPTDTQYF	TGTGCCAGCAGCCTCATTGGGTGGAGGCCCACAGATACGCAGTATTTT
-	TRBV6-5	TRBJ1-3	-	CATALRGAGNTIYF	TGTGCCACGGCCCTCAGGGGAGCTGGAAACACCATATATTTT
TRBD1	TRBV7-9	TRBJ2-2	-	CASSDRDRWWETNTGELFF	TGTGCCAGCAGCGACCGGGACAGGTGGTGGGAAACGAACACCGGGGAGCTGTTTTTT
TRBD2	TRBV7-9	TRBJ2-3	-	CASSPGLATLDTQYF	TGTGCCAGCAGCCCGGGACTAGCGACCCTCGATACGCAGTATTTT
-	TRBV10-3	TRBJ2-7	-	CAISEIAYEQYF	TGTGCCATCAGTGAGATCGCCTACGAGCAGTACTTC
-	TRBV5-6	TRBJ2-3	few	CASSFGGTDTQYF	TGTGCCAGCAGCTTCGGGGGAACAGATACGCAGTATTTT
TRBD2	TRBV28	TRBJ2-1	-	CASGVAGSRHEQFF	TGTGCCAGCGGGGTAGCGGGAAGTAGGCATGAGCAGTTCTTC
-	TRBV4-1	TRBJ1-5	-	CASSQELVQTYSNQPQHF	TGCGCCAGCAGCCAAGAGTTGGTACAGACATATAGCAATCAGCCCCAGCATTTT
-	TRBV7-2	TRBJ2-3	-	CASSLAPGSTDTQYF	TGTGCCAGCAGCTTAGCGCCGGGTAGCACAGATACGCAGTATTTT
TRBD1	TRBV6-1	TRBJ1-1	-	CASSGGTGPLDTEAFF	TGTGCCAGCAGTGGAGGGACAGGCCCCCTGGACACTGAAGCTTTCTTT
-	TRBV2	TRBJ2-7	-	CASSKGVYEQYF	TGTGCCAGCAGTAAGGGGGTCTACGAGCAGTACTTC
-	TRBV3-1/TRBV3-2	TRBJ1-2	-	CASSYDLGYTF	TGTGCCAGCAGCTACGACTTAGGCTACACCTTC
-	TRBV2	TRBJ2-5	-	CASSGSAETQYF	TGTGCCAGCAGTGGTAGCGCAGAGACCCAGTACTTC
TRBD1	TRBV6-5	TRBJ2-7	few	CASSGDSLGWQYF	TGTGCCAGCAGCGGGGACAGCCTTGGGTGGCAGTACTTC
-	TRBV6-1	TRBJ2-1	-	CASSATSRSSYNEQFF	TGTGCCAGCAGTGCCACTAGCAGAAGCTCCTACAATGAGCAGTTCTTC
-	TRBV6-5	TRBJ1-1	-	CASSYSEGVRTEAFF	TGTGCCAGCAGTTACTCCGAGGGGGTGAGGACTGAAGCTTTCTTT
TRBD2	TRBV4-2	TRBJ2-7	-	CASSQDPGRDYEQYF	TGTGCCAGCAGCCAGGACCCGGGGAGGGACTACGAGCAGTACTTC
-	TRBV27	TRBJ2-7	-	CASSPSLNRALDEQYF	TGTGCCAGCAGTCCCTCCCTCAACAGGGCTCTCGACGAGCAGTACTTC